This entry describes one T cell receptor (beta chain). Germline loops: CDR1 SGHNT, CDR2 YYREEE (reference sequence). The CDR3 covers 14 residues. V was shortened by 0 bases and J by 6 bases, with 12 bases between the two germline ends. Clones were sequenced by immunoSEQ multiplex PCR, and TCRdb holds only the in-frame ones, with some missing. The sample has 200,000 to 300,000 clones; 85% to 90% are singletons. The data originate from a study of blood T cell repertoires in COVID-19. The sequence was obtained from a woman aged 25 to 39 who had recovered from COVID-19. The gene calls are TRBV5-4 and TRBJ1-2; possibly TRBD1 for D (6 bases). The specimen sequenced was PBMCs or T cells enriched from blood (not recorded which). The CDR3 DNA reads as TGTGCCAGCAGCTTGGGGACAGAAAGGCATGGCTACACCTTC. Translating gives CASSLGTERHGYTF.